This T cell receptor (beta chain) was retrieved from a study of blood T cell repertoires in COVID-19. The overall study: PBMCs, B-cell-depleted T cells, or T cells were the source of the cDNA or gDNA that made up the material.

Repertoires were generated with immunoSEQ multiplex PCR, while TCRdb's copy carries only in-frame clones and drops some. The data show around 200,000 clones, roughly 80% seen once. With regard to this clone: This sample also contains other DNA sequences that code for the same CDR3.

V lost 1 base, J lost 11 bases, and 11 bases lay in between. The CDR3 has 12 amino acids. Per germline, CDR1 KGHSH and CDR2 LQKENI. Sequencing used peripheral blood. This chain connects TRBV18 to TRBJ1-1; TRBD1 might be the D (5 bases). The clonotype originates from a human donor in a cohort sampled during active COVID-19. The CDR3 region is CASSPLSQGAFF. DNA for the CDR3: TGTGCCAGCTCACCACTCAGCCAGGGTGCTTTCTTT. Full variable domain (remainder filled in from reference TRBV18 and TRBJ1-1): NAGVMQNPRHLVRRRGQEARLRCSPMKGHSHVYWYRQLPEEGLKFMVYLQKENIIDESGMPKERFSAEFPKEGPSILRIQQVVRGDSAAYFCASSPLSQGAFFGQGTRLTVV.